This T cell receptor (beta chain) was sequenced during a study of T-cell reconstitution after alpha-beta-depleted transplantation in children. Findings and caveats of the study: One year post-transplant, T-cell counts and diversity were largely derived from T cells produced anew.

Using unique molecular identifiers, the investigators prepared the TCRbeta library. TCRdb reprocessed the PCR reads with MiXCR, giving one entry per CDR3 protein. Counted here are approximately 1,000,000 distinct CDR3 sequences, 25% to 35% occurring once; the ten biggest clones make up over 25%. In its sample, this clonotype was seen a few times. The antigen remains undetermined. The receptor comes from a boy under two years old who had a stem cell transplant for SCID, so the T cells may come from the graft donor. Specimen: PBMCs, mostly from graft donor cells, collected 360 days after TCRalphabeta/CD19-depleted stem cell transplant.

Here the CDR3 DNA reads TGTGCCAGCAGCAAGACGGGACTCATGAACACTGAAGCTTTCTTT. Its translation: CASSKTGLMNTEAFF. The V and J genes are TRBV5-8 and TRBJ1-1; D might be TRBD1 (5 bases). The CDR3 has 15 amino acids. Looked up from germline, CDR1 is SGHTS and CDR2 is YDEGEE. Trimming removed 4 bases at V and 0 bases at J, with 13 bases between.